This T cell receptor (beta chain) was recorded in a study of post-analysis software for immune sequencing data. Study summary: Recorded subtypes: relapsing-remitting, secondary progressive, progressive-relapsing; some patients unannotated.

The TCR beta cDNA libraries contained unique molecular identifiers. A single record per CDR3 protein comes from TCRdb applying MiXCR to the PCR reads. The sample contains roughly 600,000 distinct CDR3 sequences, roughly 40% of which appear only once. Study-wide findings and caveats: With TRBV5-6, TRBV5-1 and TRBV20-1 included, about 5 TRBV segments were more frequent in patients than in controls.

The CDR3 extends over 14 amino acids. Trimming removed 9 bases at V and 3 bases at J, with 15 bases between. CDR1 and CDR2 from the germline V gene are KGHDR and SFDVKD. Of note for this clonotype: Its antigen is as yet unknown.

This chain links TRBV24-1 with TRBJ2-3, with D possibly matching TRBD2 (5 bases). The source is a girl between 10 and 17 years old with multiple sclerosis. The material sequenced was blood. The CDR3 region is CATSPSTGTDTQYF. In DNA, the CDR3 is TGTGCCACCTCACCCTCCACGGGGACAGATACGCAGTATTTT.